This TCR beta chain was sequenced in a study of response to subunit inactivated influenza vaccine. Findings and caveats of the study: Authors proposed each seasonal influenza vaccination draws in few new T cells.

TCRdb processed the RT-PCR reads anew with MiXCR; each CDR3 protein has one entry. Here the sample spans hundreds of thousands of distinct CDR3 sequences, less than 8% being singletons. V was trimmed by 1 base and J by 3 bases, leaving 9 bases between them. Germline V gene sequence: CDR1 DFQATT, CDR2 SNEGSKA (reference sequence). The CDR3 is 13 residues long. In its sample, this clonotype was seen many times. Antigen unknown. This chain links TRBV20-1 with TRBJ2-5; no reliable D call. The sequencing here drew on PBMCs from blood, taken around 2 years after vaccination. This receptor was identified in a man between 50 and 70 years old who received an inactivated influenza vaccine. CDR3 sequence reads: CSARGVVKETQYF. The CDR3 region has the DNA TGCAGTGCTAGAGGAGTAGTCAAAGAGACCCAGTACTTC.